This T cell receptor beta chain originates from a study of blood T cell repertoires in COVID-19. In the original processing: Amplification with reference gene primers provided the estimates of nucleated cell counts. The protocol was immunoSEQ multiplex PCR, while the TCRdb copy is restricted to in-frame clones and leaves out a portion. V, J and clone size are taken as reported in that table, and D and trimming were inferred from the DNA itself. The repertoire holds roughly 240,000 clones, with less than 85% as singletons. V was shortened by 0 bases and J by 6 bases, with 10 bases between the two germline ends. CDR1 SGHDT and CDR2 YYEEEE come from the germline V gene. The CDR3 sequence is 14 residues long.

Sequenced sample: peripheral blood. The chain recombines TRBV5-6 with TRBJ2-4, with D perhaps TRBD2 (6 bases). The TCR was taken from a man in his sixties who had recovered from COVID-19. DNA for the CDR3: TGTGCCAGCAGCTTGGGCGGGGCCGTAAACATTCAGTACTTC. It translates to CASSLGGAVNIQYF. The full variable domain, its missing parts supplied by reference TRBV5-6 and TRBJ2-4, is DAGVTQSPTHLIKTRGQQVTLRCSPKSGHDTVSWYQQALGQGPQFIFQYYEEEERQRGNFPDRFSGHQFPNYSSELNVNALLLGDSALYLCASSLGGAVNIQYFGAGTRLSVL.